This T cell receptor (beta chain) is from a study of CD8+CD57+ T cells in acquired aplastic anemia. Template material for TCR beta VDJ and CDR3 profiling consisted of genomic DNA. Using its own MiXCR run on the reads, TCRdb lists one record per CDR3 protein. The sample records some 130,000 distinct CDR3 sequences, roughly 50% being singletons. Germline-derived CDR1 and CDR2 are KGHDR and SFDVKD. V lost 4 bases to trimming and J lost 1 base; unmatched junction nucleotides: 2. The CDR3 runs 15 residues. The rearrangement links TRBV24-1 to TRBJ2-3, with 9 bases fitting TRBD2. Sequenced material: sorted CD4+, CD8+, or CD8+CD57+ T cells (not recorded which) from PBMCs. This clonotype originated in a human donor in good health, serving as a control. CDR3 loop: CATSEKRGGTDTQYF. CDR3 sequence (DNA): TGTGCCACCAGTGAAAAGCGGGGGGGCACAGATACGCAGTATTTT.